This entry lists 25 T cell receptor beta chains sequenced from one sample in a study of shared clonotypes between healthy human individuals. Here immunoSEQ multiplex PCR was the method, and the copy in TCRdb shows in-frame clones only, minus some. The sample includes roughly 2,500,000 clones, 80% to 95% of them seen just once. The sequenced sample consisted of naive CD4+ T cells from PBMCs. The subset is: CD45RA+ positively selected. The source is a man aged 18 to 30 in good health. Some clones in this sample may be carry-over from other donors' samples.

This chain connects TRBV28 to TRBJ1-2; 8 nucleotides agree with TRBD1. Losses at the gene ends were 7 bases for V and 5 bases for J; bases not matched to a gene: 9. CDR1 is MDHEN, CDR2 SYDVKM, per germline. The CDR3 contains 14 residues. CDR3 residues: CASNFWRTGYGYTF. For the CDR3, the DNA is TGTGCCAGCAACTTTTGGAGGACAGGGTATGGCTACACCTTC.

The gene calls are TRBV27 and TRBJ1-2, with 9 positions matching TRBD1. With V trimmed by 6 bases and J by 4 bases, 9 bases remained unmatched. The germline gives CDR1 MNHEY, CDR2 SMNVEV (reference sequence). CDR3 length: 15 residues. The CDR3 region has the DNA TGTGCCAGCAGGACGTACAGGGGGCGAGGCTATGGCTACACCTTC. It codes for CASRTYRGRGYGYTF.

The chain joins TRBV5-6 to TRBJ2-6, with a possible D match to TRBD1 (5 bases). V lost 4 bases to trimming and J lost 2 bases, with 16 bases between them. Per the germline V gene, CDR1 is SGHDT and CDR2 is YYEEEE. CDR3 length equals 17 residues. CDR3 residues: CASSLLVGQPGANVLTF. CDR3 in DNA: TGTGCCAGCAGCCTACTGGTGGGGCAACCTGGGGCCAACGTCCTGACTTTC.

The gene calls are TRBV2 and TRBJ2-1; 7 nucleotides match TRBD2. CDR1 and CDR2 (germline): SNHLY, FYNNEI. CDR3 length: 13 amino acids. The junction had 0 bases not matched to a gene; V was cut back by 3 bases and J by 4 bases. The CDR3 spells CASSERGYNEQFF. CDR3 nucleotides: TGTGCCAGCAGTGAGCGGGGGTACAATGAGCAGTTCTTC.

A note on this clone: Other DNA variants within this sample encode the same CDR3. The rearrangement joins TRBV28 to TRBJ1-4; D is unclear. The CDR3 runs 14 residues. The V gene's germline CDR1 is MDHEN and CDR2 SYDVKM. Trimming removed 6 bases from V and 0 bases from J, with 8 bases in between. DNA of the CDR3: TGTGCCAGCAGCCGCCCCGCAACTAATGAAAAACTGTTTTTT. Amino acids: CASSRPATNEKLFF.

The gene calls are TRBV9 and TRBJ2-1, with TRBD2 matching over 8 bases. This CDR3 comprises 16 residues. From germline, CDR1 is SGDLS and CDR2 YYNGEE. The ends lost 0 bases at V and 3 bases at J; junction bases unmatched: 5. Here the CDR3 reads CASSVDPAGVYNEQFF. The DNA of the CDR3 is TGTGCCAGCAGCGTAGATCCAGCGGGGGTCTACAATGAGCAGTTCTTC.

This chain joins TRBV5-1 and TRBJ2-5; D is unresolved. The V end was cut by 3 bases, the J end by 2 bases, with 8 bases between. The CDR3 has 13 amino acids. Per the germline V gene, CDR1 is SGHRS and CDR2 is YFSETQ. The CDR3 spells CASSSWRQETQYF. CDR3 coding DNA: TGCGCCAGCAGCTCATGGAGACAAGAGACCCAGTACTTC.

V is TRBV5-1 and J is TRBJ2-2; 8 bases agree with TRBD1. V shed 5 bases, J shed 5 bases, and the junction held 8 bases outside the gene matches. CDR1 is SGHRS and CDR2 is YFSETQ in the germline V gene. The CDR3 length is 15 residues. CDR3 residues: CASRQATGETGELFF. The CDR3 region has the DNA TGCGCCAGCAGACAGGCGACAGGGGAGACCGGGGAGCTGTTTTTT.

The chain employs TRBV7-7 and TRBJ2-1, with TRBD2 matching 8 bases. CDR3 length: 15 amino acids. Trimming cost V 0 bases and J 6 bases; bases outside gene matches: 4. The germline V gene encodes CDR1 SSHAT and CDR2 FNYEAQ (reference sequence). CDR3 nucleotide sequence: TGTGCCAGCAGCTTAGCTAGCGGGGCCCGCAATGAGCAGTTCTTC. This codes for CASSLASGARNEQFF.

V usage is TRBV11-3 and J usage is TRBJ2-2; TRBD1 matches at 7 bases. The CDR3 length is 15 residues. Looked up from germline, CDR1 is SGHNT and CDR2 is YENEEA. V lost 4 bases to trimming and J lost 5 bases; unmatched junction nucleotides: 7. The CDR3 DNA reads TGTGCCAGCAGCTCCGACAGGGATGTAACCGGGGAGCTGTTTTTT. Residues: CASSSDRDVTGELFF.

This chain links TRBV6-5 with TRBJ1-1; D call uncertain. The CDR3 sequence is 15 residues long. Trimming removed 0 bases from V and 0 bases from J, with 8 bases in between. Germline CDR1 reads MNHEY; CDR2 reads SVGAGI. CDR3 bases: TGTGCCAGCAGTTACTCAGGAGGGCTGAACACTGAAGCTTTCTTT. Translating it yields CASSYSGGLNTEAFF.

This chain connects TRBV9 to TRBJ2-2, with D uncertain. Germline V lookup: CDR1 SGDLS, CDR2 YYNGEE. V dropped 0 bases and J dropped 1 base, with 13 bases sitting between them. The CDR3 is 17 residues long. CDR3 sequence reads: CASSVVYATVNTGELFF. The DNA of the CDR3 is TGTGCCAGCAGCGTAGTGTACGCAACTGTGAACACCGGGGAGCTGTTTTTT. Drawing the rest from reference TRBV9 and TRBJ2-2, the complete variable domain is DSGVTQTPKHLITATGQRVTLRCSPRSGDLSVYWYQQSLDQGLQFLIQYYNGEERAKGNILERFSAQQFPDLHSELNLSSLELGDSALYFCASSVVYATVNTGELFFGEGSRLTVL.

The rearrangement uses TRBV4-1 and TRBJ1-5; D remains ambiguous. This CDR3 is built from 13 residues. CDR1 is MGHRA, CDR2 YSYEKL, per germline. Trimming shortened V by 2 bases and J by 5 bases, and 7 bases separated the two germline ends. The DNA for the CDR3 is TGCGCCAGCAGCCAACGGGTTGATCAGCCCCAGCATTTT. Translated: CASSQRVDQPQHF.

The chain uses TRBV5-1 and TRBJ1-4; D unclear. Germline CDR1 is SGHRS and CDR2 is YFSETQ. The V gene lost 3 bases and the J gene lost 3 bases, with 12 bases spanning the gap. The CDR3 is 15 residues long. CDR3 amino acids: CASSWNRAANEKLFF. The DNA of the CDR3 is TGCGCCAGCAGCTGGAACCGGGCCGCTAATGAAAAACTGTTTTTT.

The gene calls are TRBV19 and TRBJ2-1; no clear D. Trimming stripped 7 bases from V and 0 bases from J, with 13 bases between. Looked up from germline, CDR1 is LNHDA and CDR2 is SQIVND (reference sequence). The CDR3 length is 15 residues. The chain's CDR3 is CASTRTISSYNEQFF. CDR3 bases: TGTGCCAGTACCCGGACGATCAGCTCCTACAATGAGCAGTTCTTC.

The chain employs TRBV9 and TRBJ2-7; the D gene is possibly TRBD2 (5 bases). V lost 4 bases and J lost 1, with 18 bases in between. The CDR3 covers 16 residues. Germline-derived CDR1 and CDR2 are SGDLS and YYNGEE. In nucleotides, the CDR3 is TGTGCCAGCAGCCCAAGCGCGGGCTTTTATTCCTACGAGCAGTACTTC. Amino acids: CASSPSAGFYSYEQYF.

The V call is TRBV29-1, the J call TRBJ2-3, with 7 bases matching TRBD1. This CDR3 comprises 14 residues. CDR1 and CDR2 from the germline V gene are SQVTM and ANQGSEA. Trimming cost V 1 base and J 6 bases; bases outside gene matches: 7. The DNA for the CDR3 is TGCAGCGTTGAAGTGGGCAGGGGGATGGATACGCAGTATTTT. This codes for CSVEVGRGMDTQYF.

The chain employs TRBV6-6 and TRBJ2-5; 9 nucleotides match TRBD2. The junction had 13 bases not matched to a gene; V was cut back by 5 bases and J by 9 bases. CDR1 MNHNY and CDR2 SVGAGI come from the germline V gene (reference sequence). The CDR3 covers 15 residues. The chain's CDR3 is CASSPYGGSGSSQYF. DNA of the CDR3: TGTGCCAGCAGTCCCTACGGGGGTAGCGGGAGTTCCCAGTACTTC.

This chain links TRBV7-2 with TRBJ1-2; 7 positions agree with TRBD1. Germline V gives CDR1 SGHTA, CDR2 FQGNSA. Trimming at V came to 2 bases and at J to 4 bases, leaving 4 bases not matched to a gene. The CDR3 contains 14 residues. DNA for the CDR3: TGTGCCAGCAGCTTAACCCGGACAGGCTATGGCTACACCTTC. Protein: CASSLTRTGYGYTF.

The chain is built from TRBV30 and TRBJ2-2; 11 bases fit TRBD2. V gave up 7 bases and J gave up 5 bases; unmatched junction bases: 3. The CDR3 is made up of 13 amino acids. CDR1 is GTSNPN, CDR2 SVGIG, per germline (reference sequence). The CDR3 bases are TGTGCCTCGGGACTAGCGGCGACCGGGGAGCTGTTTTTT. Encoded protein: CASGLAATGELFF.

The chain joins TRBV28 to TRBJ2-2; D is perhaps TRBD1 (7 bases). Per the germline V gene, CDR1 is MDHEN and CDR2 is SYDVKM. The V gene lost 6 bases and the J gene lost 0 bases, with 17 bases spanning the gap. The CDR3 loop spans 17 amino acids. For the CDR3, the DNA is TGTGCCAGCAGACCGTGGAGCAGGGGGGCGAACACCGGGGAGCTGTTTTTT. Its protein product is CASRPWSRGANTGELFF.

The V gene is TRBV18, the J gene TRBJ1-1; TRBD1 agrees at 8 bases. The trim removed 2 bases at V and 10 bases at J, leaving 15 bases unmatched. This CDR3 spans 16 amino acids. The V gene's germline CDR1 is KGHSH and CDR2 LQKENI. The CDR3 loop is CASSPKGQGAGGVAFF. The CDR3 nucleotides are TGTGCCAGCTCACCAAAAGGCCAGGGGGCTGGGGGAGTAGCTTTCTTT.

V is TRBV5-4 and J is TRBJ2-1; 7 nucleotides match TRBD2. Unmatched junction bases numbered 13, after V lost 6 bases and J lost 7 bases. CDR1 and CDR2 (germline): SGHNT, YYREEE (reference sequence). The CDR3 totals 15 residues. Here the CDR3 DNA reads TGTGCCAGCACCCGCCACTCGCGGGAGTATAATGAGCAGTTCTTC. Protein sequence: CASTRHSREYNEQFF.

In DNA form, the CDR3 reads TGTGCCAGCACGCTGAGGGTCGGCAATCAGCCCCAGCATTTT. It yields the protein CASTLRVGNQPQHF. The chain uses TRBV27 and TRBJ1-5; D is unclear. Looked up from germline, CDR1 is MNHEY and CDR2 is SMNVEV (reference sequence). The CDR3 runs 14 residues. Trimming pared 7 bases from V and 2 bases from J, leaving 12 bases between.

The CDR3 protein is CASSWSNTRRAFF. DNA of the CDR3: TGTGCCAGCAGTTGGTCCAACACGCGAAGGGCTTTCTTT. The chain is built from TRBV27 and TRBJ1-1; no firm D call. CDR3 length: 13 amino acids. The V end was cut by 4 bases, the J end by 11 bases, with 17 bases between. CDR1 is MNHEY and CDR2 is SMNVEV in the germline V gene (reference sequence).